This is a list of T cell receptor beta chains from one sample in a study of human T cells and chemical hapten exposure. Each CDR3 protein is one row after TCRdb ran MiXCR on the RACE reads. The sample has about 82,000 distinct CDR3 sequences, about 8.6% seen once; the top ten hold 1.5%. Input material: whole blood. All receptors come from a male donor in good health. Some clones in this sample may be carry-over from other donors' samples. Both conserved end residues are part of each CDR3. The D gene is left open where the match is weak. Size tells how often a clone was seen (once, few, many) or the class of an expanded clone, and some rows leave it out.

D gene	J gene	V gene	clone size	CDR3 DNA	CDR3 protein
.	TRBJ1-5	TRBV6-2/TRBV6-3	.	TGTGCCAGCAGTTACTCAGAAGACGGCAATCAGCCCCAGCATTTT	CASSYSEDGNQPQHF
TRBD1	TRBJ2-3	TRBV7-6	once	TGTGCCAGCAGCTTCCGACAGGGGACAGATACGCAGTATTTT	CASSFRQGTDTQYF
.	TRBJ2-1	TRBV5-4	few	TGTGCCAGCAGCTTGGCCCCAGGGGATGAGCAGTTCTTC	CASSLAPGDEQFF
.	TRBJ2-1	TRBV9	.	TGTGCCAGCAGCGTAGGGCGTGAGCAGTTCTTC	CASSVGREQFF
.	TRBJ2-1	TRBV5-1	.	TGCGCCATAACAGAGGACAATGAGCAGTTCTTC	CAITEDNEQFF
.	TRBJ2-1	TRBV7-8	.	TGTGCCAGCAGCTCCCCCTCGGCGGGCTCCTACAATGAGCAGTTCTTC	CASSSPSAGSYNEQFF
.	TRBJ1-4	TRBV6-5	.	TGTGCCAGCAGTTACTCGACCGGGTTTTTTGAAAAACTGTTTTTT	CASSYSTGFFEKLFF
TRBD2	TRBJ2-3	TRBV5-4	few	TGTGCCAGCAGCTTGGGGACTAGCGGGAGGGCCGGAGATACGCAGTATTTT	CASSLGTSGRAGDTQYF
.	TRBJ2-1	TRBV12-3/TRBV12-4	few	TGTGCCAGCAGTAAGCTAGATCGGAATGAGCAGTTCTTC	CASSKLDRNEQFF
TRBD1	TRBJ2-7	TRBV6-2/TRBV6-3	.	TGTGCCAGCGGAAGGACAGGGGGCTACGAGCAGTACTTC	CASGRTGGYEQYF
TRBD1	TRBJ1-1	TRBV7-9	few	TGTGCCAGCAACAGGGCTGGACAGGGAACGACTGAAGCTTTCTTT	CASNRAGQGTTEAFF
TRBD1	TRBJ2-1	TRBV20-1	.	TGCAGTGCTAGAAGGGACAGGGCTAGGAATGAGCAGTTCTTC	CSARRDRARNEQFF
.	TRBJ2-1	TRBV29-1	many	TGCAGCGTGGACACCAGTGGGATATACAATGAGCAGTTCTTC	CSVDTSGIYNEQFF
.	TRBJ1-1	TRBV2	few	TGTGCCAGCAGTTTAAGTTTTCAGAACACTGAAGCTTTCTTT	CASSLSFQNTEAFF
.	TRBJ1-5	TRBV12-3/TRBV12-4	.	TGTGCCAGCAGTTTTGACATAAGCTGGCATTTT	CASSFDISWHF
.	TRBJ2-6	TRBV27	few	TGTGCCAGCAGTTTAGGAAACACCATCAGCTCTGGGGCCAACGTCCTGACTTTC	CASSLGNTISSGANVLTF
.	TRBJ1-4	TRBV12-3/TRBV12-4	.	TGTGCCAGCAGTTTCGGCCGGGGTATTGCAACTAATGAAAAACTGTTTTTT	CASSFGRGIATNEKLFF
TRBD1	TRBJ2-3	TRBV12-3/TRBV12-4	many	TGTGCCAGCAGTTCCTCCCGAGGGGGCGGCACAGATACGCAGTATTTT	CASSSSRGGGTDTQYF
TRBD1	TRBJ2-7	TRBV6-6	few	TGTGCCAGCATCCGCTGGGACAGGGGGTCGGACGAGCAGTACTTC	CASIRWDRGSDEQYF
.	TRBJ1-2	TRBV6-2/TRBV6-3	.	TGTGCCACTGGACCCTATGGCTACACCTTC	CATGPYGYTF
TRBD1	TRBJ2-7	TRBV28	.	TGTGCCAGCAGTGCCCCACAGGGGGCGCGGACCTACGAGCAGTACTTC	CASSAPQGARTYEQYF
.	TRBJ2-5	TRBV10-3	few	TGTGCCATCAGTGAGTCGAGGGTTGGAGGAGGAGGACAAGAGACCCAGTACTTC	CAISESRVGGGGQETQYF
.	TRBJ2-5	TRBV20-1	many	TGCAGTGCTCCCCGGGCGGAGGGCCAAGAGACCCAGTACTTC	CSAPRAEGQETQYF
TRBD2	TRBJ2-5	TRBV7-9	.	TGTGCCAGCAGCTCACCTAGGGGAGGGGAGCAAGAGACCCAGTACTTC	CASSSPRGGEQETQYF
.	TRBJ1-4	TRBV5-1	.	TGCGCCAGCAGCTTGGGACGTCAGCATAATGAAAAACTGTTTTTT	CASSLGRQHNEKLFF
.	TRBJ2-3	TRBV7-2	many	TGTGCCAGCAGCTTAGGGCCGTGGACCCGGGATACGCAGTATTTT	CASSLGPWTRDTQYF
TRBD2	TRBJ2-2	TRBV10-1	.	TGCGCCAGCAGTGAGCCTCAAGCGGGAGCCACCGGGGAGCTGTTTTTT	CASSEPQAGATGELFF
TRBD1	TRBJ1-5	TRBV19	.	TGTGCCAGTAGTATAAGAGGGGGGGGACAGGGGGCCCAGCCCCAGCATTTT	CASSIRGGGQGAQPQHF
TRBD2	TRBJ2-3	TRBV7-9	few	TGTGCCAGCAGCTTCCGACTAGCGGGAGAGGGAGATACGCAGTATTTT	CASSFRLAGEGDTQYF
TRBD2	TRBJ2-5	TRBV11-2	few	TGTGCCAGCAGCCTCGGACTAGCAGAGGAGGAGACCCAGTACTTC	CASSLGLAEEETQYF
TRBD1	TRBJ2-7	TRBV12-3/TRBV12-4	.	TGTGCCAGCAGCCTCTTCAGTGGACAGGGCCCGCGCGAGCAGTACTTC	CASSLFSGQGPREQYF
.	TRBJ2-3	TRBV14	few	TGTGCCAGCAGCCAAGATGTGGCCACAGATACGCAGTATTTT	CASSQDVATDTQYF
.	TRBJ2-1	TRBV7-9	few	TGTGCCAGCAGCTTTTCCGCTCGTGGGGGCGGCGAGCAGTTCTTC	CASSFSARGGGEQFF
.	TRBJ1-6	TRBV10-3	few	TGTGCCGCTGGCAGTAGGGATTCACTCCTCCACTTT	CAAGSRDSLLHF
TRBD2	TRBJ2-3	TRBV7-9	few	TGTGCCAGCAGCTTAGTGGGACTAGCGGGAGTCCGGCGCACAGATACGCAGTATTTT	CASSLVGLAGVRRTDTQYF
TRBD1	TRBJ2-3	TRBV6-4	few	TGTGCCAGCAGTGACGGGAAGGGGGCCGATACGCAGTATTTT	CASSDGKGADTQYF
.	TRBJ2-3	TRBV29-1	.	TGCAGCGCCACCCCCGGGGCCACAGATACGCAGTATTTT	CSATPGATDTQYF
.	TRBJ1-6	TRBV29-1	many	TGCAGCGTTGAGGCACTTGACGACGCCGCTGGCCCGACCCTCCACTTT	CSVEALDDAAGPTLHF
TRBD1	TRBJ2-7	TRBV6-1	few	TGTGCCAGCAGTGGTACAGGGGTTCGCTACGAGCAGTACTTC	CASSGTGVRYEQYF
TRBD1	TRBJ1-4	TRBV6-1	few	TGTGCCAGCAGAAAGGGACAGGATAATGAAAAACTGTTTTTT	CASRKGQDNEKLFF
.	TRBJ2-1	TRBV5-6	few	TGTGCCAGCAGCTTGGGACCGCATGAGCAGTTCTTC	CASSLGPHEQFF
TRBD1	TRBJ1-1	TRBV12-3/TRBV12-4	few	TGTGCCAGCAGTTTATCGACAGGGGAGAACACTGAAGCTTTCTTT	CASSLSTGENTEAFF
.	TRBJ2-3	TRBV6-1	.	TGTGCCAGCAGTGAACGTCTCTTCGGAACAGATACGCAGTATTTT	CASSERLFGTDTQYF
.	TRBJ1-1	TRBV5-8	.	TGTGCCAGCAGCTTTGACTTGAACACTGAAGCTTTCTTT	CASSFDLNTEAFF
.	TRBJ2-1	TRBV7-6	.	TGTGCCAGCAGCCGGACGGAGGGGAATGAGCAGTTCTTC	CASSRTEGNEQFF
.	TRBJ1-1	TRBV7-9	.	TGTGCCAGCAGCAGTACTCAGGGATCCGCTGAAGCTTTCTTT	CASSSTQGSAEAFF
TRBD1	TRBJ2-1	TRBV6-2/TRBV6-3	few	TGTGCCAGCAGTTGGGGACAGGGCAACAATGAGCAGTTCTTC	CASSWGQGNNEQFF
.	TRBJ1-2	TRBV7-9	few	TGTGCCAGCAGCTACCCAACATCCTCCTATGGCTACACCTTC	CASSYPTSSYGYTF